A single sample gave rise to the 31 T cell receptor beta chains below, sequenced in a study of T cell repertoires in cytomegalovirus infection. A single record per CDR3 protein comes from TCRdb applying MiXCR to the reads. In the table there are approximately 910,000 distinct CDR3 sequences, about a third of which are singletons. These receptors have no identified antigens. The specimen was cultured CD8+ T cells from PBMCs, collected from culture after CMV antigen stimulation. The receptors shown here come from a human donor in good health (CMV status not recorded). Some clones in this sample may be carry-over from other donors' samples.

Remarks on this clonotype: At one of its ends the junction is not consistent with the germline gene, which may arise from a read error. V is TRBV6-8 and J is TRBJ2-2; no clear D gene. Germline values: CDR1 MNHGY, CDR2 SAAAGT. The CDR3 contains 13 residues. The DNA of the CDR3 is TGTTCCAGCAGTTACTCGGCGGCCGGGGAGCTGTTTTTT. As protein: CSSSYSAAGELFF.

The V and J genes are TRBV4-1 and TRBJ2-1; a possible D gene is TRBD1 (6 bases). The CDR3 loop spans 13 amino acids. Trimming shortened V by 4 bases and J by 10 bases, and 14 bases separated the two germline ends. Germline V gene sequence: CDR1 MGHRA, CDR2 YSYEKL. The CDR3 reads CASSLRTVREQFF. In DNA, the CDR3 is TGCGCCAGCAGCCTTCGGACAGTTCGGGAGCAGTTCTTC.

The chain is built from TRBV10-3 and TRBJ2-7; possibly TRBD1 for D (6 bases). Germline V gene lookup returns CDR1 ENHRY and CDR2 SYGVKD. The CDR3 totals 12 residues. Between the trimmed V and J ends, which lost 5 bases and 5 bases, there was a span of 10 bases. The CDR3 DNA follows: TGTGCCATCAGTACAGGGTCCCACGAGCAGTACGTC. It specifies CAISTGSHEQYV.

J is TRBJ2-1 and V is TRBV2; 8 bases are a match to TRBD2. This CDR3 region has 15 residues. Germline V gives CDR1 SNHLY, CDR2 FYNNEI. The junction had 6 bases not matched to a gene; V was cut back by 8 bases and J by 0 bases. In nucleotides, the CDR3 is TGTGCCAGCCCCACAGGGACTAGCTCCTACAATGAGCAGTTCTTC. Encoded protein: CASPTGTSSYNEQFF.

The gene calls are TRBV10-3 and TRBJ2-2; TRBD2 is a possible D gene (6 bases). The germline gives CDR1 ENHRY, CDR2 SYGVKD. The CDR3 spans 15 residues. The ends were cut back, 2 bases at V and 3 bases at J, with 10 bases in the middle. DNA of the CDR3: TGTGCCATCAGTGAGCATAGGGACTACACCGGGGAGCTGTTTTTT. It translates to CAISEHRDYTGELFF.

This clonotype was observed a handful of times. The V and J genes are TRBV27 and TRBJ2-7, with 8 bases aligning to TRBD1. Germline V gene data show CDR1 as MNHEY and CDR2 as SMNVEV (reference sequence). The CDR3 length is 14 residues. V shed 3 bases and J 4 bases; nucleotides not matched to a gene: 5. The DNA for the CDR3 is TGTGCCAGCAGTTTTGCTGGACAGGGATACGAGCAGTACGTC. This codes for CASSFAGQGYEQYV.

The chain is built from TRBV29-1 and TRBJ2-1; TRBD2 aligns across 8 bases. J was trimmed by 0 bases and V by 4 bases; bases with no gene match: 8. CDR1 and CDR2 from the germline V gene are SQVTM and ANQGSEA. This CDR3 is 16 amino acids long. CDR3 sequence (DNA): TGCAGCGTTGGTGGGACTAGTCCTAGCTCCTACAATGAGCAGTTCTTC. Its translation is CSVGGTSPSSYNEQFF.

Ten or more counts support this clonotype. The chain links TRBV7-2 to TRBJ1-5; D not resolved. This CDR3 is 16 amino acids long. V lost 1 base to trimming and J lost 1 base, with 11 bases between them. Germline CDR1 reads SGHTA; CDR2 reads FQGNSA. CDR3 coding DNA: TGTGCCAGCAGCTTAGAAGGTGGTGGCAGCAATCAGCCCCAGCATTTT. Its protein product is CASSLEGGGSNQPQHF.

The rearrangement joins TRBV6-1 to TRBJ2-5, with 8 bases matching TRBD2. Germline CDR1 and CDR2: MNHNS and SASEGT. This CDR3 is 17 amino acids long. The J segment lost 1 base and the V segment lost 2 bases, leaving 9 bases of the junction unmatched. DNA for the CDR3: TGTGCCAGCAGTGAACCGCAAGCGGGGGACTTCCAAGAGACCCAGTACTTC. It encodes CASSEPQAGDFQETQYF.

This clonotype was observed at least ten times. This sequence joins TRBV7-8 and TRBJ2-5, with TRBD2 matching over 11 bases. CDR1 is SGHVS, CDR2 FQNEAQ, per germline. The CDR3 length is 16 residues. Trimming removed 5 bases from V and 5 bases from J; junction bases left unmatched: 10. The DNA of the CDR3 is TGTGCCAGCAGCGTCGAGACTAGCGGGGAAGAGGAGACCCAGTACTTC. Protein: CASSVETSGEEETQYF. The full variable domain, completed using reference TRBV7-8 and TRBJ2-5, is GAGVSQSPRYKVAKRGQDVALRCDPISGHVSLFWYQQALGQGPEFLTYFQNEAQLDKSGLPSDRFFAERPEGSVSTLKIQRTQQEDSAVYLCASSVETSGEEETQYFGPGTRLLVL.

V is TRBV5-5 and J is TRBJ1-5; 7 bases agree with TRBD1. This CDR3 is built from 14 residues. V lost 4 bases, J lost 5 bases, and 6 bases stayed unmatched. Germline V gives CDR1 SGHKS, CDR2 YYEKEE (reference sequence). Here the CDR3 DNA reads TGTGCCAGCAGCATGACCAGGGGGTATCAGCCCCAGCATTTT. Its protein is CASSMTRGYQPQHF.

This clonotype was seen a handful of times. V is TRBV19 and J is TRBJ2-1; a weak D match, TRBD2 (6 bases). The CDR3 length is 13 residues. CDR1 is LNHDA, CDR2 SQIVND, per germline (reference sequence). V lost 1 base, J lost 9 bases, and 10 bases lay in between. The CDR3 DNA follows: TGTGCCAGTAGTATAGGGAGGGTGAGTGAGCAGTTCTTC. Amino acids: CASSIGRVSEQFF.

This chain uses TRBV9 with TRBJ2-2; D possibly uses TRBD1 or TRBD2 (6 bases each). The germline V gene has CDR1 SGDLS and CDR2 YYNGEE. With 0 bases removed from V and 8 bases from J, the gap between germline ends came to 17 bases. The CDR3 is made up of 16 amino acids. CDR3 sequence (DNA): TGTGCCAGCAGCGTAGGGGGACGGGGGACAACGGGGGAGCTGTTTTTT. Amino acid sequence: CASSVGGRGTTGELFF.

On this clonotype itself: An end of the junction does not agree with germline; a read error may underlie this. The gene calls are TRBV14 and TRBJ2-1, with 8 bases lining up with TRBD1. CDR3 length: 14 amino acids. Germline-derived CDR1 and CDR2 are SGHDN and FVKESK. The CDR3 DNA is TGTGCCAGCAGCCCGGGACAGGTATACACTGAGCAGTTCTTC. This encodes CASSPGQVYTEQFF.

This clonotype was counted many times. The DNA of the CDR3 is TGTGCCAGCAGCTTATACCGGGTGGATAATTCACCCCTCCACTTT. Protein: CASSLYRVDNSPLHF. The chain joins TRBV7-9 to TRBJ1-6; unclear D gene. V was pared by 2 bases and J by 5 bases, with 10 bases between. The CDR3 is made up of 15 amino acids. CDR1 is SEHNR and CDR2 is FQNEAQ in the germline V gene (reference sequence).

V usage is TRBV27 and J usage is TRBJ2-5; D remains unclear. Trimming left V 1 base short and J 4 bases short, with 7 bases between. CDR1 is MNHEY, CDR2 SMNVEV, per germline (reference sequence). This CDR3 has 13 residues. The CDR3 bases are TGTGCCAGCAGTTTATATGCGGCAGAGACCCAGTACTTC. Protein sequence: CASSLYAAETQYF.

This clonotype was detected a few times. This chain uses TRBV4-3 with TRBJ2-3, with TRBD1 matching 9 bases. The CDR3 has 15 residues. Germline values: CDR1 LGHNA, CDR2 YSLEER. V gave up 4 bases and J gave up 2 bases; unmatched junction bases: 4. This CDR3 reads CASSPGQGPTDTQYF. The CDR3 DNA reads as TGCGCCAGCAGCCCCGGACAGGGGCCCACAGATACGCAGTATTTT.

The rearrangement joins TRBV24-1 to TRBJ2-5, with 10 bases matching TRBD1. CDR3 length: 14 residues. Looked up from germline, CDR1 is KGHDR and CDR2 is SFDVKD. J gave up 4 bases and V 4 bases, and 2 bases lay outside the gene matches. CDR3 in DNA: TGTGCCACCAGTGAGCGGACAGGGGGAGAGACCCAGTACTTC. It is translated as CATSERTGGETQYF.

The chain uses TRBV6-7 and TRBJ2-1; unclear D gene. TRBV6-7 qualifies as an ORF whose function is uncertain. The CDR3 runs 14 residues. Deletions cut 11 bases from V and 0 bases from J, with 14 bases between. The CDR3 protein is CAWPDVSSYNEQFF. Here the CDR3 DNA reads TGTGCCTGGCCGGACGTCAGCTCCTACAATGAGCAGTTCTTC.

The V gene is TRBV7-9, the J gene TRBJ2-1, with TRBD1 matching 8 bases. J gave up 2 bases and V 1 base, and 19 bases lay outside the gene matches. Germline values: CDR1 SEHNR, CDR2 FQNEAQ (reference sequence). This CDR3 spans 21 amino acids. The CDR3 nucleotides read TGTGCCAGCAGCTTAGGGGGGCAGGGGGCGCAAAAAAAAAGGCCCTACAATGAGCAGTTCTTC. Protein product: CASSLGGQGAQKKRPYNEQFF.

The table lists this clonotype with many counts. As DNA, the CDR3 is TGTGCCAGCAGTCCCCCGGGACTCAATCAGCCCCAGCATTTT. Translated, it gives CASSPPGLNQPQHF. The chain couples TRBV27 to TRBJ1-5; perhaps TRBD1 as D (5 bases). This CDR3 is 14 amino acids long. Germline CDR1 and CDR2: MNHEY and SMNVEV (reference sequence). Between the trimmed V and J ends, which lost 5 bases and 3 bases, there was a span of 11 bases.

V is TRBV19 and J is TRBJ1-3; D call uncertain. The CDR3 covers 14 residues. Germline assignment: CDR1 LNHDA and CDR2 SQIVND (reference sequence). Trimming stripped 3 bases from V and 1 base from J, with 7 bases between. The CDR3 DNA reads as TGTGCCAGTAGTATCTCTGCGTCTGGAAACACCATATATTTT. Translation: CASSISASGNTIYF. Using reference TRBV19 and TRBJ1-3 for the parts outside the CDR3, the full variable domain is DGGITQSPKYLFRKEGQNVTLSCEQNLNHDAMYWYRQDPGQGLRLIYYSQIVNDFQKGDIAEGYSVSREKKESFPLTVTSAQKNPTAFYLCASSISASGNTIYFGEGSWLTVV.

V gene TRBV29-1 combines with J gene TRBJ2-3; TRBD1 matches 7 bases. CDR1 SQVTM and CDR2 ANQGSEA come from the germline V gene. This CDR3 has 16 residues. V gave up 0 bases and J gave up 5 bases; unmatched junction bases: 11. The CDR3 nucleotides read TGCAGCGTTGAAGATGGGAACAGGGGTTCCAAAGATACGCAGTATTTT. Translating gives CSVEDGNRGSKDTQYF.

The chain has TRBV6-5 and TRBJ2-7; 8 positions match TRBD2. This CDR3 has 13 residues. The J segment lost 7 bases and the V segment lost 2 bases, leaving 4 bases of the junction unmatched. CDR1 MNHEY and CDR2 SVGAGI come from the germline V gene. CDR3 DNA sequence: TGTGCCAGCAGTTACAGGTCTAGCGGGGAGCAGTACGTC. Translation gives CASSYRSSGEQYV.

The sample holds many counts of this clonotype. The rearrangement joins TRBV7-8 to TRBJ2-7; D is perhaps TRBD2 (5 bases). Germline CDR1 SGHVS, CDR2 FQNEAQ. Between the trimmed V and J ends, which lost 5 bases and 2 bases, there was a span of 13 bases. This CDR3 comprises 14 residues. Written as DNA, the CDR3 is TGTGCCAGCAGCCCCTACGGGGTACCCTACGAGCAGTACGTC. Encoded protein: CASSPYGVPYEQYV.

Ten or more counts support this clonotype. The germline gene is not matched at one end of the junction; a read error may be the cause. V and J are TRBV5-1 and TRBJ2-1, with TRBD2 matching 9 bases. Germline CDR1 and CDR2: SGHRS and YFSETQ. CDR3 size: 15 residues. CDR3 sequence (DNA): TGTGCCAGCAGTTTTTTAGCGGGGGACTACAATGAGCAGTTCTTC. Its translation: CASSFLAGDYNEQFF.

This clonotype has more than one count but fewer than ten. The gene calls are TRBV7-2 and TRBJ1-3, with a possible D match to TRBD1 (5 bases). The length of the CDR3 is 15 residues. Trimming shortened V by 3 bases and J by 2 bases, and 11 bases separated the two germline ends. Germline V lookup: CDR1 SGHTA, CDR2 FQGNSA. The CDR3 bases are TGTGCCAGCAGCTTTGGGGGGGGTACTGGAAACACCATATATTTT. Translating gives CASSFGGGTGNTIYF. Looking up the rest from reference TRBV7-2 and TRBJ1-3 gives the full variable domain: GAGVSQSPSNKVTEKGKDVELRCDPISGHTALYWYRQSLGQGLEFLIYFQGNSAPDKSGLPSDRFSAERTGGSVSTLTIQRTQQEDSAVYLCASSFGGGTGNTIYFGEGSWLTVV.

The table lists this clonotype with a few counts. This chain links TRBV2 with TRBJ2-7; no clear D. This CDR3 region has 10 residues. Germline CDR1 SNHLY, CDR2 FYNNEI. V was trimmed by 4 bases and J by 6 bases, leaving 4 bases between them. The chain's CDR3 is CASSGIEQYF. The CDR3 nucleotides are TGTGCCAGCAGTGGGATCGAGCAGTACTTC.

As for this clonotype: Relative to the germline gene, one junction end is altered; a read error may explain this. The chain recombines TRBV7-6 with TRBJ2-1; 13 nucleotides line up with TRBD2. CDR3 length equals 15 residues. Germline-derived CDR1 and CDR2 are SGHVS and FNYEAQ. DNA for the CDR3: TGTACCAGCAGCTCACTAGCGGGGGGGTCCAATGAGCAGTTCTTC. Protein product: CTSSSLAGGSNEQFF.

This clonotype was recorded a few times. J is TRBJ1-1 and V is TRBV20-1, with a tentative D call TRBD1 (5 bases). Trimming removed 2 bases from V and 3 bases from J, with 10 bases in between. The CDR3 has 13 residues. Germline assignment: CDR1 DFQATT and CDR2 SNEGSKA (reference sequence). DNA for the CDR3: TGCAGTGCTAGATCCCGAGGGGACACTGAAGCTTTCTTT. This gives the protein CSARSRGDTEAFF.

In its sample, this clonotype was seen a few times. The CDR3 DNA reads as TGTGCCAGCAGCGTACTAGCGGGGGGACGCACAGATACGCAGTATTTT. The encoded protein is CASSVLAGGRTDTQYF. The V gene is TRBV2, the J gene TRBJ2-3; 12 bases map to TRBD2. After removal of 6 bases from V and 1 base from J, the junction contained 5 bases not matched to a gene. CDR1 is SNHLY, CDR2 FYNNEI, per germline. The CDR3 is made up of 16 amino acids.